These 21 T cell receptor beta chains originate from one sample sequenced in a study of T cell responses to AZD1222 COVID-19 vaccine. Clones were sequenced by immunoSEQ multiplex PCR, and TCRdb holds only the in-frame ones, with some missing. The sample includes about 140,000 clones, over 75% of them seen just once. The sample consisted of peripheral blood, taken on day 0 of AZD1222 vaccination. The source is an adult in good health.

This chain links TRBV6-2 or TRBV6-3 with TRBJ1-4; D is ambiguous. The CDR3 runs to 14 residues. The V end lost 6 bases, the J end lost 7 bases, and 15 bases lay between the germline ends. Germline V gives CDR1 MNHEY, CDR2 SVGEGT. For the CDR3, the DNA is TGTGCCAGCAGCCCCCCACGTACGGGTGAAAAACTGTTTTTT. Translated, it gives CASSPPRTGEKLFF.

This chain joins TRBV9 and TRBJ2-5; TRBD1 matches 11 bases. V lost 0 bases and J lost 4; bases outside the gene matches: 2. CDR1 and CDR2 from the germline V gene are SGDLS and YYNGEE. The CDR3 is 15 residues long. The DNA of the CDR3 is TGTGCCAGCAGCGTAGCGGGGACAGGGGGAGAGACCCAGTACTTC. This encodes CASSVAGTGGETQYF.

The genes are TRBV7-9 and TRBJ2-1, with no clear D. Germline CDR1 and CDR2: SEHNR and FQNEAQ (reference sequence). Between the trimmed V and J ends, which lost 6 bases and 8 bases, there was a span of 8 bases. This CDR3 is 11 amino acids long. This chain's CDR3 is CASRKRDEQFF. For the CDR3, the DNA is TGTGCCAGCAGAAAAAGAGATGAGCAGTTCTTC.

The rearrangement uses TRBV9 and TRBJ1-1; 8 bases are a match to TRBD1. Per the germline V gene, CDR1 is SGDLS and CDR2 is YYNGEE. The V segment lost 2 bases and the J segment 2 bases; nucleotides outside the gene matches: 5. The CDR3 has 15 residues. The CDR3 protein is CASSVPTGGNTEAFF. CDR3 in DNA: TGTGCCAGCAGCGTCCCAACAGGGGGTAACACTGAAGCTTTCTTT.

This rearrangement joins TRBV28 to TRBJ2-7; 9 positions agree with TRBD2. The ends lost 3 bases at V and 6 bases at J; junction bases unmatched: 15. The CDR3 runs 17 residues. In germline, CDR1 is MDHEN, CDR2 SYDVKM. The CDR3 coding sequence is TGTGCCAGCAGTTTGTCGTTTAGCGGGAGAGGTCTTCTCGAGCAGTACTTC. Translated, it gives CASSLSFSGRGLLEQYF.

This chain links TRBV5-1 with TRBJ2-1; 8 bases are shared with TRBD2. The germline V gene has CDR1 SGHRS and CDR2 YFSETQ. The CDR3 totals 17 residues. Trimming cost V 1 base and J 4 bases; bases outside gene matches: 10. Here the CDR3 reads CASSLTGGPVGYNEQFF. The CDR3 nucleotides read TGCGCCAGCAGCTTGACGGGAGGGCCGGTAGGGTACAATGAGCAGTTCTTC.

V and J are TRBV28 and TRBJ2-3; 13 bases are shared with TRBD2. From germline, CDR1 is MDHEN and CDR2 SYDVKM. Unmatched junction bases numbered 10, after V lost 5 bases and J lost 2 bases. This CDR3 is built from 18 residues. CDR3 region: CASSPKLAGGPYTDTQYF. In DNA, the CDR3 is TGTGCCAGCAGTCCGAAACTAGCGGGAGGGCCATACACAGATACGCAGTATTTT.

This rearrangement joins TRBV2 to TRBJ2-3; 9 nucleotides agree with TRBD2. Germline V lookup: CDR1 SNHLY, CDR2 FYNNEI. The CDR3 consists of 14 residues. Trimming cost V 5 bases and J 5 bases; bases outside gene matches: 5. CDR3 bases: TGTGCCAGCAGTAAACGACTAGCGGAAGATACGCAGTATTTT. It encodes CASSKRLAEDTQYF.

The V call is TRBV7-9, the J call TRBJ1-2; the D is unclear. Germline CDR1 reads SEHNR; CDR2 reads FQNEAQ (reference sequence). This CDR3 has 14 residues. Trimming removed 4 bases from V and 5 bases from J, with 14 bases in between. The CDR3 nucleotides are TGTGCCAGCAGCTCAGATACGAGATTTTATGGCTACACCTTC. This encodes CASSSDTRFYGYTF.

The chain has TRBV15 and TRBJ2-1, with D tentatively TRBD2 (5 bases). The CDR3 is 13 residues long. V lost 5 bases and J 8 bases, leaving 13 bases between the germline ends. In germline, CDR1 is LNHNV, CDR2 YYDKDF (reference sequence). The CDR3 region is CATSGRRTDEQFF. The DNA for the CDR3 is TGTGCCACCAGCGGACGGAGGACGGATGAGCAGTTCTTC.

This rearrangement joins TRBV15 to TRBJ2-1; D unresolved. Germline assignment: CDR1 LNHNV and CDR2 YYDKDF (reference sequence). Trimming removed 0 bases from V and 0 bases from J, with 15 bases in between. The CDR3 runs to 18 residues. CDR3 loop: CATSRDRAAKSSYNEQFF. The CDR3 DNA sequence: TGTGCCACCAGCAGAGATCGGGCAGCCAAAAGCTCCTACAATGAGCAGTTCTTC.

The table lists this clone with a few counts. The J gene is TRBJ2-7, the V gene TRBV14; TRBD2 agrees at 10 bases. The CDR3 totals 16 residues. CDR1 and CDR2 (germline): SGHDN, FVKESK. V was clipped by 1 base and J by 0 bases; unmatched bases: 3. The CDR3 protein is CASSQGLAGPSYEQYF. CDR3 nucleotides: TGTGCCAGCAGCCAAGGACTAGCGGGTCCCTCCTACGAGCAGTACTTC.

The V call is TRBV25-1, the J call TRBJ1-6, with D possibly matching TRBD1 (6 bases). The germline V gene encodes CDR1 MGHDK and CDR2 SYGVNS. This CDR3 has 16 residues. Trimming cost V 1 base and J 8 bases, with 15 bases left between them. The CDR3 coding sequence is TGTGCCAGCAGTGAATTAGCGTGGGGGGCATATTCACCCCTCCACTTT. The encoded protein is CASSELAWGAYSPLHF. Drawing the rest from reference TRBV25-1 and TRBJ1-6, the complete variable domain is EADIYQTPRYLVIGTGKKITLECSQTMGHDKMYWYQQDPGMELHLIHYSYGVNSTEKGDLSSESTVSRIRTEHFPLTLESARPSHTSQYLCASSELAWGAYSPLHFGNGTRLTVT.

This clone has just one count. The chain carries TRBV28 and TRBJ2-4; 11 bases align to TRBD2. V was pared by 8 bases and J by 2 bases, with 8 bases of the junction left unmatched. Germline CDR1 MDHEN, CDR2 SYDVKM. The CDR3 contains 16 residues. CDR3 sequence reads: CASLAPSGRTKNIQYF. Written as DNA, the CDR3 is TGTGCCAGCCTTGCCCCTAGCGGGAGGACCAAAAACATTCAGTACTTC.

This chain connects TRBV14 to TRBJ1-1; D ambiguous. Germline-derived CDR1 and CDR2 are SGHDN and FVKESK. This CDR3 spans 16 amino acids. Trimming shortened V by 4 bases and J by 1 base, and 16 bases separated the two germline ends. CDR3 DNA: TGTGCCAGCAGCCCCGTCCCGTTAGGGAGGAACACTGAAGCTTTCTTT. Translation gives CASSPVPLGRNTEAFF.

V usage is TRBV4-1 and J usage is TRBJ2-3; 11 bases align to TRBD1. V dropped 4 bases and J dropped 2; count of bases not matched to a gene: 11. This CDR3 comprises 18 residues. In germline, CDR1 is MGHRA, CDR2 YSYEKL. DNA of the CDR3: TGCGCCAGCAGCCGATACTCCGGGACAGGGGGTAACACAGATACGCAGTATTTT. This gives the protein CASSRYSGTGGNTDTQYF.

The rearrangement joins TRBV13 to TRBJ2-1; no firm D call. The CDR3 consists of 16 residues. Between the trimmed V and J ends, which lost 5 bases and 3 bases, there was a span of 17 bases. Germline CDR1 PRHDT, CDR2 FYEKMQ (reference sequence). The CDR3 sequence: CASSPLQTNRYNEQFF. The DNA for the CDR3 is TGTGCCAGCAGCCCCCTCCAGACAAACCGCTACAATGAGCAGTTCTTC.

The V and J genes are TRBV11-2 and TRBJ2-7, with 9 bases lining up with TRBD2. V dropped 6 bases and J dropped 4; count of bases not matched to a gene: 13. CDR1 SGHAT and CDR2 FQNNGV come from the germline V gene. This CDR3 has 16 residues. CDR3 sequence (DNA): TGTGCCAGCAGGGACCCCACCCGACTAGCGGAGTACGAGCAGTACTTC. This translates into CASRDPTRLAEYEQYF. Together with reference TRBV11-2 and TRBJ2-7, the CDR3 gives the full variable domain: EAGVAQSPRYKIIEKRQSVAFWCNPISGHATLYWYQQILGQGPKLLIQFQNNGVVDDSQLPKDRFSAERLKGVDSTLKIQPAKLEDSAVYLCASRDPTRLAEYEQYFGPGTRLTVT.

This clone was counted a few times. The chain employs TRBV30 and TRBJ2-6; D remains ambiguous. V lost 4 bases and J lost 5, with 9 bases in between. From germline, CDR1 is GTSNPN and CDR2 SVGIG (reference sequence). The CDR3 consists of 13 residues. The DNA of the CDR3 is TGTGCCTGGACTATTTCTTGGGCCAACGTCCTGACTTTC. Translation: CAWTISWANVLTF.

This sequence joins TRBV6-6 and TRBJ2-4; perhaps TRBD2 as D (5 bases). The germline V gene encodes CDR1 MNHNY and CDR2 SVGAGI (reference sequence). This CDR3 spans 16 amino acids. Trimming removed 0 bases from V and 1 base from J, with 10 bases in between. The CDR3 coding sequence is TGTGCCAGCAGTTACTCGACCCAGCGGGCCAAAAACATTCAGTACTTC. It codes for CASSYSTQRAKNIQYF.

The chain combines TRBV19 with TRBJ1-2; 9 positions agree with TRBD1. Germline values: CDR1 LNHDA, CDR2 SQIVND (reference sequence). The length of the CDR3 is 14 residues. With V trimmed by 6 bases and J by 4 bases, 6 bases remained unmatched. The CDR3 here is CASSKGQGVYGYTF. As DNA, the CDR3 is TGTGCCAGTAGCAAGGGACAGGGTGTCTATGGCTACACCTTC.